These 5 T cell receptor beta chains share one sample of origin, sequenced in a study of cytomegalovirus exposure and HLA in healthy donors. 13 Jbeta primers and 60 Vbeta primers were used for the PCR. TCRdb keeps only in-frame clones here, not all; method: immunoSEQ multiplex PCR. The sample gives 80,000 to 100,000 clones, over 55% of which show up once; approximately 15% is in the top ten. Sequencing input: PBMCs. These receptors were obtained from a woman aged 18-29 years in good health and CMV-seropositive.

The chain carries TRBV19 and TRBJ2-7; 8 positions agree with TRBD1. Losses at the gene ends were 10 bases for V and 2 bases for J; bases not matched to a gene: 4. CDR1 is LNHDA and CDR2 is SQIVND in the germline V gene (reference sequence). There are 12 residues in the CDR3. DNA for the CDR3: TGTGCCACCGGGACAGGAACCTACGAGCAGTACTTC. Translation: CATGTGTYEQYF.

This clone came up once. The chain uses TRBV6-5 and TRBJ2-7; 9 positions match TRBD1. V gave up 0 bases and J gave up 5 bases; unmatched junction bases: 5. This CDR3 region has 15 residues. Germline CDR1 and CDR2: MNHEY and SVGAGI. The CDR3 here is CASSYSWTGAHEQYF. The CDR3 nucleotides read TGTGCCAGCAGTTACTCGTGGACAGGGGCCCACGAGCAGTACTTC.

J is TRBJ2-2 and V is TRBV28; TRBD1 aligns across 10 bases. With V trimmed by 8 bases and J by 5 bases, 8 bases remained unmatched. This CDR3 contains 15 residues. Germline lookup yields CDR1 MDHEN and CDR2 SYDVKM. DNA of the CDR3: TGTGCCAGCTATACCGGGACAGGGGTTACCGGGGAGCTGTTTTTT. The encoded protein is CASYTGTGVTGELFF.

This sequence joins TRBV19 and TRBJ1-1, with 7 bases lining up with TRBD1. The V segment lost 10 bases and the J segment 3 bases; nucleotides outside the gene matches: 8. Germline CDR1 reads LNHDA; CDR2 reads SQIVND (reference sequence). CDR3 length: 13 amino acids. CDR3 loop: CATQGQRDTEAFF. The CDR3 DNA follows: TGTGCCACTCAGGGACAGAGGGACACTGAAGCTTTCTTT.

J is TRBJ1-2 and V is TRBV5-5; the D gene is possibly TRBD1 (6 bases). Germline assignment: CDR1 SGHKS and CDR2 YYEKEE (reference sequence). V lost 2 bases and J 2 bases, leaving 19 bases between the germline ends. This CDR3 spans 17 amino acids. The CDR3 DNA follows: TGTGCCAGCAGCTTACAGGACAGAAAAATCATAAACTATGGCTACACCTTC. Its protein product is CASSLQDRKIINYGYTF.